This passage covers 16 T cell receptor beta chains from one sample sequenced in a study of cytomegalovirus exposure and HLA in healthy donors. Data came from immunoSEQ multiplex PCR; TCRdb stores just in-frame clones and leaves some out. The sample shows some 290,000 clones, approximately 86% of them seen only once. The sequencing input was PBMCs. The receptors were gathered from a man aged 25-45 years in good health and CMV-seronegative.

This rearrangement joins TRBV4-1 to TRBJ2-2, with 10 bases fitting TRBD2. Per germline, CDR1 MGHRA and CDR2 YSYEKL. Unmatched junction bases numbered 4, after V lost 2 bases and J lost 4 bases. The CDR3 contains 16 residues. In DNA form, the CDR3 reads TGCGCCAGCAGCCAACAGACTAGCGGGTCCACCGGGGAGCTGTTTTTT. Translation gives CASSQQTSGSTGELFF.

The genes are TRBV6-6 and TRBJ2-7; tentatively, D is TRBD1 (5 bases). The V end lost 6 bases, the J end lost 2 bases, and 14 bases lay between the germline ends. CDR3 length equals 14 residues. Germline V CDR1 and CDR2: MNHNY, SVGAGI (reference sequence). The CDR3 loop is CASSLRRTPYEQYF. The CDR3 DNA reads TGTGCCAGCAGCCTCCGACGGACACCCTACGAGCAGTACTTC.

As DNA, the CDR3 is TGTGCCAGCAGCTTCTGGCTGAACACTGAAGCTTTCTTT. It yields the protein CASSFWLNTEAFF. The genes are TRBV5-5 and TRBJ1-1, with D hard to call. Germline lookup yields CDR1 SGHKS and CDR2 YYEKEE (reference sequence). The CDR3 covers 13 residues. V was shortened by 2 bases and J by 0 bases, with 5 bases between the two germline ends.

This chain connects TRBV19 to TRBJ2-3; TRBD2 aligns across 9 bases. Germline CDR1 and CDR2: LNHDA and SQIVND (reference sequence). CDR3 length: 16 residues. V shed 7 bases and J 3 bases; nucleotides not matched to a gene: 11. The CDR3 sequence: CASKSMRAGGTDTQYF. In nucleotides, the CDR3 is TGTGCCAGTAAATCGATGAGAGCGGGGGGAACAGATACGCAGTATTTT.

V is TRBV4-3 and J is TRBJ2-3; the match to TRBD2 covers 7 bases. CDR3 length: 15 amino acids. J lost 1 base, V lost 1 base, and 2 bases had no gene match. Germline V lookup: CDR1 LGHNA, CDR2 YSLEER. CDR3 protein: CASSQAGGRTDTQYF. Written as DNA, the CDR3 is TGCGCCAGCAGCCAAGCGGGGGGACGCACAGATACGCAGTATTTT.

This chain links TRBV2 with TRBJ2-3; the D gene is possibly TRBD1 (5 bases). The CDR3 sequence is 15 residues long. V was pared by 2 bases and J by 2 bases, with 11 bases between. CDR1 is SNHLY, CDR2 FYNNEI, per germline. As DNA, the CDR3 is TGTGCCAGCAGTGAACAGGGCCAAAACACAGATACGCAGTATTTT. Encoded protein: CASSEQGQNTDTQYF.

This chain uses TRBV11-2 with TRBJ2-7; 9 bases agree with TRBD1. This CDR3 is 14 amino acids long. Per germline, CDR1 SGHAT and CDR2 FQNNGV. V lost 1 base to trimming and J lost 5 bases; unmatched junction nucleotides: 3. The CDR3 DNA follows: TGTGCCAGCAGCTTAGTTGGGACAGGGAACGAGCAGTACTTC. The encoded protein is CASSLVGTGNEQYF.

A few counts support this clone. The chain has TRBV9 and TRBJ1-5; 8 positions match TRBD1. This CDR3 is 15 amino acids long. V was clipped by 3 bases and J by 2 bases; unmatched bases: 4. Germline CDR1 and CDR2: SGDLS and YYNGEE. CDR3 DNA sequence: TGTGCCAGCAGCGAATCGACAGGGGGCAATCAGCCCCAGCATTTT. Its protein product is CASSESTGGNQPQHF.

The chain carries TRBV15 and TRBJ2-3; 9 bases are shared with TRBD1. CDR1 and CDR2 (germline): LNHNV, YYDKDF (reference sequence). The CDR3 is made up of 14 amino acids. V was clipped by 5 bases and J by 3 bases; unmatched bases: 3. The CDR3 nucleotides are TGTGCCACCAGCTGGGACAGGGCAACAGATACGCAGTATTTT. Translation gives CATSWDRATDTQYF.

The chain employs TRBV30 and TRBJ1-3; TRBD1 matches 7 bases. This CDR3 has 13 amino acids. Trimming removed 5 bases from V and 4 bases from J; junction bases left unmatched: 5. Germline-derived CDR1 and CDR2 are GTSNPN and SVGIG (reference sequence). The CDR3 nucleotides read TGTGCCTGGGAGACAGGGAGCGGAAACACCATATATTTT. Protein sequence: CAWETGSGNTIYF.

The genes are TRBV13 and TRBJ2-1, with 7 bases matching TRBD1. Germline trimming cut 0 bases from V and 6 bases from J; bases unmatched to any gene: 8. The CDR3 sequence is 16 residues long. Germline V gives CDR1 PRHDT, CDR2 FYEKMQ (reference sequence). The CDR3 protein is CASSLGLRNRGNEQFF. In nucleotides, the CDR3 is TGTGCCAGCAGCTTAGGCCTTCGGAACAGGGGCAATGAGCAGTTCTTC.

Note on this clone: The sample has other DNA sequences that encode this CDR3 too. This chain connects TRBV5-1 to TRBJ2-5; unclear D gene. Per germline, CDR1 SGHRS and CDR2 YFSETQ. V was shortened by 4 bases and J by 5 bases, with 9 bases between the two germline ends. This CDR3 contains 12 residues. The chain's CDR3 is CASSLDLETQYF. The CDR3 nucleotides read TGCGCCAGCAGCCTAGATTTGGAGACCCAGTACTTC.

There are many counts of this clone. This sequence joins TRBV5-6 and TRBJ1-5; 8 bases fit TRBD1. The CDR3 is 14 amino acids. Unmatched junction bases numbered 2, after V lost 3 bases and J lost 3 bases. CDR1 and CDR2 (germline): SGHDT, YYEEEE. CDR3 nucleotide sequence: TGTGCCAGCAGCTCCAGGGGGCACAATCAGCCCCAGCATTTT. It encodes CASSSRGHNQPQHF.

The V call is TRBV2, the J call TRBJ1-1; 8 bases are a match to TRBD1. V dropped 6 bases and J dropped 5; count of bases not matched to a gene: 5. The CDR3 totals 13 residues. The V gene's germline CDR1 is SNHLY and CDR2 FYNNEI. The chain's CDR3 is CASRPQGGTEAFF. DNA of the CDR3: TGTGCCAGCAGGCCACAGGGGGGGACTGAAGCTTTCTTT.

V and J are TRBV5-1 and TRBJ1-2; perhaps TRBD1 as D (6 bases). The CDR3 has 13 amino acids. The germline V gene encodes CDR1 SGHRS and CDR2 YFSETQ. The V gene lost 1 base and the J gene lost 3 bases, with 7 bases spanning the gap. The CDR3 reads CASSLQGHYGYTF. CDR3 bases: TGCGCCAGCAGCTTGCAGGGGCACTATGGCTACACCTTC.

This chain uses TRBV9 with TRBJ1-2; D is uncertain. The V end lost 3 bases, the J end lost 0 bases, and 6 bases lay between the germline ends. The CDR3 has 13 residues. Germline lookup yields CDR1 SGDLS and CDR2 YYNGEE. This CDR3 reads CASSATTNYGYTF. The CDR3 DNA is TGTGCCAGCAGCGCGACTACTAACTATGGCTACACCTTC.